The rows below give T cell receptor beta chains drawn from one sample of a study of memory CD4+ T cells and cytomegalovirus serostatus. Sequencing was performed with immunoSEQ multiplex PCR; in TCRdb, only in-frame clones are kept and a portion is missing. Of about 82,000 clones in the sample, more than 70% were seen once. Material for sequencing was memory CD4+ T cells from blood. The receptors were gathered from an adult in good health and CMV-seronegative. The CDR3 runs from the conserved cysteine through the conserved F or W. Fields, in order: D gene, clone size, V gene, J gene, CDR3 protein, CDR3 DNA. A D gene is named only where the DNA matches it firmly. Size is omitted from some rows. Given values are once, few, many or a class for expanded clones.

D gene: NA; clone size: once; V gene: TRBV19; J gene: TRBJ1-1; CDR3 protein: CASISQGGGNYEAFF; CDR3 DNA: TGTGCCAGTATTTCCCAAGGGGGGGGCAATTATGAAGCTTTCTTT
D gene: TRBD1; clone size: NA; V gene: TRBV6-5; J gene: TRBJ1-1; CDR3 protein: CASSYPLPGGNTEAFF; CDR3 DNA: TGTGCCAGCAGTTACCCGCTCCCAGGGGGTAACACTGAAGCTTTCTTT
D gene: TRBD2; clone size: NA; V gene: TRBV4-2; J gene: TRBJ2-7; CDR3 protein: CASSRDGSGDYEQYF; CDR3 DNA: TGTGCCAGCAGCCGGGATGGTAGCGGGGACTACGAGCAGTACTTC
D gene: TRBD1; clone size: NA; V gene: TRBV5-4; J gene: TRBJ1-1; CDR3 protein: CASSSLLDRSTEAFF; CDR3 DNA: TGTGCCAGCAGCTCCTTGCTGGACAGGAGCACTGAAGCTTTCTTT
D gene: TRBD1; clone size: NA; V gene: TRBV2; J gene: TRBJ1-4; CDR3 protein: CASSGDRLSEKLFF; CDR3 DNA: TGTGCCAGCAGTGGGGACAGGCTATCGGAAAAACTGTTTTTT
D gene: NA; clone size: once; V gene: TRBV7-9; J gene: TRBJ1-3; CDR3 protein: CASASQALSGNTIYF; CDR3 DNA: TGTGCCAGCGCGTCGCAGGCCCTCTCTGGAAACACCATATATTTT
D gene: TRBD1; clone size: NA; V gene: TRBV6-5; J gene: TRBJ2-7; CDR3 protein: CASSWAGTGVAYEQYF; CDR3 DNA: TGTGCCAGCAGTTGGGCCGGGACAGGGGTAGCCTACGAGCAGTACTTC
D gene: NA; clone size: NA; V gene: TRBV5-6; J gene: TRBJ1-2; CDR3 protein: CASSVGGYGYTF; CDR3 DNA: TGTGCCAGCTCCGTTGGAGGGTATGGCTACACCTTC
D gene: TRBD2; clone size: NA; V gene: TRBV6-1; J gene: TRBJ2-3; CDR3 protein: CASSAQRTSGGTDTQYF; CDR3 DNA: TGTGCCAGCAGTGCCCAGAGGACTAGCGGGGGCACAGATACGCAGTATTTT
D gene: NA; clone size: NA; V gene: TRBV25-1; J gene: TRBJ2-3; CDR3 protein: CASSEYEGGFVADTQYF; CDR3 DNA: TGTGCCAGCAGTGAATACGAGGGGGGGTTTGTCGCAGATACGCAGTATTTT
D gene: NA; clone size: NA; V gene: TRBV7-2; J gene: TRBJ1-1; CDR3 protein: CASSRAGTEAFF; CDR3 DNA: TGTGCCAGCAGCCGTGCGGGAACTGAAGCTTTCTTT
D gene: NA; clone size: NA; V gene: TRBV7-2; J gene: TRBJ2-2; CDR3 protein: CASSLEASAGVRTGELFF; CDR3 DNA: TGTGCCAGCAGCTTAGAAGCATCGGCAGGTGTGAGAACCGGGGAGCTGTTTTTT
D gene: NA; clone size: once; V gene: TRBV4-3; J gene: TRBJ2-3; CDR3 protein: CASSQAPGTTDTQYF; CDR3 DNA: TGCGCCAGCAGCCAAGCGCCGGGAACCACAGATACGCAGTATTTT
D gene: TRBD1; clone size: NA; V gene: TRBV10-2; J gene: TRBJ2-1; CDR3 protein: CASTPWTGSYNEQFF; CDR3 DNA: TGCGCCAGCACTCCTTGGACAGGGAGCTACAATGAGCAGTTCTTC
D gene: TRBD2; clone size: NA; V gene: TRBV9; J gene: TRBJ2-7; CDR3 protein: CASSGGGYEQYF; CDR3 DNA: TGTGCCAGCAGCGGGGGGGGCTACGAGCAGTACTTC
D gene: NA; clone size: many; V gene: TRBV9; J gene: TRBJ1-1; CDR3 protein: CASSAADFYTEAFF; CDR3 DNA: TGTGCCAGCAGCGCGGCAGATTTTTACACTGAAGCTTTCTTT
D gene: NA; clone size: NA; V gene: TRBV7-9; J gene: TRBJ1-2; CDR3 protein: CASSQTGFGYTF; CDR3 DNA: TGTGCCAGCAGCCAAACAGGGTTTGGCTACACCTTC
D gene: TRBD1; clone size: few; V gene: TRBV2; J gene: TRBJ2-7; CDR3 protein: CASIRQGRSEQYF; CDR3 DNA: TGTGCCAGCATCAGACAGGGACGGTCCGAGCAGTACTTC
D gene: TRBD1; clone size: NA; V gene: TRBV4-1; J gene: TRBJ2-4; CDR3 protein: CASSQPGTVVAKNIQYF; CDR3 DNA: TGCGCCAGCAGCCAACCAGGGACAGTTGTAGCCAAAAACATTCAGTACTTC
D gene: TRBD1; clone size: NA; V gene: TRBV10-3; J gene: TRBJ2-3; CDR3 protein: CAITGRGTDTQYF; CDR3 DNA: TGTGCCATCACGGGCAGGGGGACAGATACGCAGTATTTT
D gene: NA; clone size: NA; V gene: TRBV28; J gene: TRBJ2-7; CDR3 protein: CASNDPGGHYEQYF; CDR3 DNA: TGTGCCAGCAACGACCCTGGGGGACATTACGAGCAGTACTTC
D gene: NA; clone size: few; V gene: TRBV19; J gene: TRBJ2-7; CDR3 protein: CASSIPLNPVRALSPYEQYF; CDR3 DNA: TGTGCCAGTAGCATCCCCCTCAATCCTGTCCGGGCCCTGTCCCCCTACGAGCAGTACTTC
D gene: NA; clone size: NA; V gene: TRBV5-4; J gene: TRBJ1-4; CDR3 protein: CASSNGNEEKLFF; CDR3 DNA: TGTGCCAGCAGCAACGGGAATGAGGAAAAACTGTTTTTT
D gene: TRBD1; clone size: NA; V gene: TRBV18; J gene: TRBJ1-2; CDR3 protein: CASSHQDRLDYGYTF; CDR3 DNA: TGTGCCAGCTCACATCAGGACAGGCTGGACTATGGCTACACCTTC